What follows are 29 T cell receptor beta chains derived from one specimen sequenced in a study of blood T cell repertoires in COVID-19. Data came from immunoSEQ multiplex PCR; TCRdb stores just in-frame clones and leaves some out. This table holds 100,000 to 150,000 clones, more than 70% found once. The sample comprised peripheral blood. These receptors originate from a woman aged 80 or over with acute or convalescent COVID-19.

The V call is TRBV18, the J call TRBJ2-1, with D perhaps matching TRBD1 (6 bases). V lost 5 bases and J 10 bases, leaving 18 bases between the germline ends. CDR1 is KGHSH and CDR2 is LQKENI in the germline V gene. This CDR3 region has 14 residues. The CDR3 loop is CASSAVQGVEEQFF. DNA for the CDR3: TGTGCCAGCTCAGCGGTACAGGGAGTGGAGGAGCAGTTCTTC.

This clone was found many times. The gene calls are TRBV19 and TRBJ1-5, with D possibly being TRBD1 (5 bases). CDR1 is LNHDA, CDR2 SQIVND, per germline (reference sequence). Trimming stripped 4 bases from V and 4 bases from J, with 14 bases between. This CDR3 comprises 15 residues. The CDR3 DNA reads TGTGCCAGTAGTACGCCGGGGGGTGGAAATCAGCCCCAGCATTTT. Translation gives CASSTPGGGNQPQHF.

This chain uses TRBV24-1 with TRBJ1-5; no clear D. CDR1 is KGHDR, CDR2 SFDVKD, per germline. The CDR3 has 13 amino acids. With 7 bases removed from V and 4 bases from J, the gap between germline ends came to 10 bases. CDR3 in amino acids: CATRGSLNQPQHF. The DNA for the CDR3 is TGTGCCACCAGGGGCTCTCTTAATCAGCCCCAGCATTTT.

The J gene is TRBJ1-1, the V gene TRBV9; 9 bases are shared with TRBD1. The germline V gene encodes CDR1 SGDLS and CDR2 YYNGEE. Trimming took 0 bases from V and 7 from J; bases not matched to a gene: 1. The CDR3 length is 13 residues. The CDR3 nucleotides are TGTGCCAGCAGCGTAGAGGACAGGGGTGAAGCTTTCTTT. This sequence encodes CASSVEDRGEAFF.

This chain links TRBV7-3 with TRBJ2-1; TRBD2 agrees at 10 bases. CDR3 length equals 14 residues. Per the germline V gene, CDR1 is SGHTA and CDR2 is FQGTGA. The ends lost 5 bases at V and 5 bases at J; junction bases unmatched: 3. The CDR3: CASSDGLADNEQFF. The DNA of the CDR3 is TGTGCCAGCAGCGACGGACTAGCGGACAATGAGCAGTTCTTC.

The gene calls are TRBV24-1 and TRBJ2-3; D is uncertain. The CDR3 has 16 amino acids. The germline gives CDR1 KGHDR, CDR2 SFDVKD. V was clipped by 4 bases and J by 2 bases, with 15 bases between them. The CDR3, as DNA: TGTGCCACCAGTGAGAATGTCGGTCTCTTCACAGATACGCAGTATTTT. Residues: CATSENVGLFTDTQYF.

This clone occurred once. The rearrangement uses TRBV4-2 and TRBJ2-1; the match to TRBD2 covers 9 bases. The CDR3 runs to 16 residues. The trim removed 2 bases at V and 3 bases at J, leaving 5 bases unmatched. Germline V gives CDR1 LGHNA, CDR2 YNFKEQ. CDR3 DNA sequence: TGTGCCAGCAGCCAACCCGGGACTAGCCTCTACAATGAGCAGTTCTTC. Translated: CASSQPGTSLYNEQFF.

V and J are TRBV7-6 and TRBJ2-1; 8 bases match TRBD2. The V gene end was trimmed by 5 bases and the J gene end by 1 base; junction bases not matched to a gene: 10. Germline V gene lookup returns CDR1 SGHVS and CDR2 FNYEAQ. CDR3 size: 17 residues. The CDR3 nucleotides are TGTGCCAGCAGCACTCAAAATTTAGCGGGATCCTACAATGAGCAGTTCTTC. It codes for CASSTQNLAGSYNEQFF.

V usage is TRBV5-4 and J usage is TRBJ2-5; no clear D. CDR1 is SGHNT, CDR2 YYREEE, per germline (reference sequence). Trimming stripped 1 base from V and 0 bases from J, with 4 bases between. CDR3 size: 13 residues. CDR3 sequence (DNA): TGTGCCAGCAGCTTGCTAGACCAAGAGACCCAGTACTTC. Translated: CASSLLDQETQYF.

V usage is TRBV15 and J usage is TRBJ1-3; a possible D gene is TRBD1 (6 bases). Germline V gives CDR1 LNHNV, CDR2 YYDKDF (reference sequence). The CDR3 runs 17 residues. V lost 0 bases, J lost 2 bases, and 14 bases lay in between. CDR3 amino acids: CATSRDQRGRPGNTIYF. In DNA form, the CDR3 reads TGTGCCACCAGCAGAGACCAGAGGGGGAGACCTGGAAACACCATATATTTT.

V gene TRBV24-1 combines with J gene TRBJ2-2, with 8 nucleotides matching TRBD2. CDR3 size: 15 residues. After removal of 6 bases from V and 5 bases from J, the junction contained 7 bases not matched to a gene. Looked up from germline, CDR1 is KGHDR and CDR2 is SFDVKD. CDR3 DNA: TGTGCCACCAGTAACGGGGGGGCCGGAACCGGGGAGCTGTTTTTT. This codes for CATSNGGAGTGELFF.

The genes are TRBV14 and TRBJ1-5, with D possibly matching TRBD1 (5 bases). Per the germline V gene, CDR1 is SGHDN and CDR2 is FVKESK. V lost 5 bases to trimming and J lost 0 bases, with 11 bases between them. This CDR3 is 15 amino acids long. The CDR3 DNA reads as TGTGCCAGCAGCAGGGGTGGACATAGCAATCAGCCCCAGCATTTT. Residues: CASSRGGHSNQPQHF.

The CDR3 DNA reads as TGTGCCGCATCCTCCGGGCTAGCGGGATCAGATACGCAGTATTTT. It translates to CAASSGLAGSDTQYF. The gene calls are TRBV10-3 and TRBJ2-3; TRBD2 matches 9 bases. The CDR3 loop spans 15 amino acids. V was pared by 11 bases and J by 4 bases, with 13 bases of the junction left unmatched. The V gene's germline CDR1 is ENHRY and CDR2 SYGVKD.

J is TRBJ1-5 and V is TRBV19; 7 bases are shared with TRBD1. Germline CDR1 is LNHDA and CDR2 is SQIVND (reference sequence). Losses at the gene ends were 6 bases for V and 7 bases for J; bases not matched to a gene: 6. The CDR3 runs 13 residues. CDR3 loop: CASSRQGQQPQHF. The CDR3 DNA is TGTGCCAGTAGCCGACAGGGCCAACAGCCCCAGCATTTT.

The chain links TRBV5-4 to TRBJ1-1; the match to TRBD1 covers 7 bases. This CDR3 has 13 residues. V lost 4 bases and J lost 8; bases outside the gene matches: 8. Germline V CDR1 and CDR2: SGHNT, YYREEE (reference sequence). The CDR3 nucleotides read TGTGCCAGCAGCCTGACAGGGCGGCGGGAAGCTTTCTTT. Residues: CASSLTGRREAFF. Full variable domain (missing parts from reference TRBV5-4 and TRBJ1-1): ETGVTQSPTHLIKTRGQQVTLRCSSQSGHNTVSWYQQALGQGPQFIFQYYREEENGRGNFPPRFSGLQFPNYSSELNVNALELDDSALYLCASSLTGRREAFFGQGTRLTVV.

V and J are TRBV5-5 and TRBJ1-1; D is undetermined. Germline values: CDR1 SGHKS, CDR2 YYEKEE (reference sequence). The V and J ends lost 1 base and 5 bases respectively, with 15 bases between them. The CDR3 sequence is 15 residues long. The DNA of the CDR3 is TGTGCCAGCAGCTTGATCTTCTCGGGTCGGACTGAAGCTTTCTTT. This gives the protein CASSLIFSGRTEAFF.

CDR3 nucleotide sequence: TGTGCCAGCTCAGCCGCCGGGACAACGAACACCGGGGAGCTGTTTTTT. It translates to CASSAAGTTNTGELFF. This sequence joins TRBV18 and TRBJ2-2; TRBD1 is a possible D gene (6 bases). CDR1 is KGHSH, CDR2 LQKENI, per germline. This CDR3 is built from 16 residues. With 5 bases removed from V and 0 bases from J, the gap between germline ends came to 13 bases. The full variable domain, in which reference TRBV18 and TRBJ2-2 provide the parts outside the CDR3, is NAGVMQNPRHLVRRRGQEARLRCSPMKGHSHVYWYRQLPEEGLKFMVYLQKENIIDESGMPKERFSAEFPKEGPSILRIQQVVRGDSAAYFCASSAAGTTNTGELFFGEGSRLTVL.

This CDR3 reads CASSQAPLGQGGGAFF. CDR3 nucleotide sequence: TGCGCCAGCAGCCAGGCCCCCTTGGGACAGGGTGGCGGAGCTTTCTTT. The chain combines TRBV4-1 with TRBJ1-1, with 9 bases aligning to TRBD1. Germline assignment: CDR1 MGHRA and CDR2 YSYEKL. V lost 3 bases and J lost 10; bases outside the gene matches: 15. CDR3 length: 16 residues.

Only a few counts were recorded for this clone. CDR3 nucleotides: TGTGCCAGCAGCTTATGGGACTCGGTGACCCAGTACTTC. It is translated as CASSLWDSVTQYF. The chain uses TRBV11-2 and TRBJ2-5; maybe TRBD2 (6 bases). The germline V gene has CDR1 SGHAT and CDR2 FQNNGV. The CDR3 has 13 amino acids. V lost 2 bases, J lost 7 bases, and 11 bases lay in between.

V usage is TRBV7-8 and J usage is TRBJ1-6; no reliable D call. Trimming stripped 1 base from V and 7 bases from J, with 11 bases between. The CDR3 consists of 15 residues. Per the germline V gene, CDR1 is SGHVS and CDR2 is FQNEAQ. The DNA of the CDR3 is TGTGCCAGCAGCTTAGGTCAGGTGAACAATTCACCCCTCCACTTT. Its protein is CASSLGQVNNSPLHF.

DNA of the CDR3: TGTGCCAGTGGACAGGGAGGGAACACCATATATTTT. This sequence encodes CASGQGGNTIYF. This chain uses TRBV3-1 (or the pseudogene TRBV3-2) with TRBJ1-3; 8 positions agree with TRBD1. The trim removed 9 bases at V and 7 bases at J, leaving 5 bases unmatched. Germline values: CDR1 LGHDT, CDR2 YNNKEL (reference sequence). The CDR3 runs to 12 residues.

The genes are TRBV23-1 and TRBJ1-4; TRBD1 might be the D (5 bases). TRBV23-1 is annotated as an ORF whose role is uncertain. The CDR3 covers 14 residues. V was clipped by 4 bases and J by 7 bases, with 13 bases between them. This chain's CDR3 is CASSPPGKREKLFF. The DNA for the CDR3 is TGCGCCAGCAGTCCCCCAGGGAAGCGTGAAAAACTGTTTTTT.

The chain uses TRBV7-9 and TRBJ1-4; D may be TRBD1 (6 bases). The CDR3 has 16 residues. The germline CDR1 and CDR2 sequences are SEHNR and FQNEAQ (reference sequence). With 3 bases removed from V and 8 bases from J, the gap between germline ends came to 19 bases. The CDR3 DNA reads TGTGCCAGCAGCTTTACGTCTCCAGGGGATAGGGAAAAACTGTTTTTT. Its protein is CASSFTSPGDREKLFF.

This clone has a single count. The chain's CDR3 is CASSGAGGSQGTQYF. CDR3 coding DNA: TGCGCCAGCAGTGGTGCGGGAGGGTCGCAGGGGACCCAGTACTTC. This rearrangement joins TRBV10-2 to TRBJ2-5, with 9 bases that match TRBD2. The germline gives CDR1 WSHSY, CDR2 SAAADI. The V and J ends lost 4 bases and 7 bases, in that order; junction bases with no gene match: 10. This CDR3 is built from 15 residues.

This chain uses TRBV19 with TRBJ1-5, with D perhaps TRBD1 (5 bases). CDR1 and CDR2 from the germline V gene are LNHDA and SQIVND (reference sequence). V was shortened by 2 bases and J by 3 bases, with 29 bases between the two germline ends. The CDR3 has 21 amino acids. The CDR3 loop reads CASSIWTPGVGPGQFNQPQHF. CDR3 DNA: TGTGCCAGTAGTATATGGACCCCGGGGGTAGGACCGGGGCAGTTCAATCAGCCCCAGCATTTT.

This CDR3 is CASRPGIAGGITDTQYF. DNA for the CDR3: TGTGCCAGCAGGCCCGGAATAGCGGGGGGTATCACAGATACGCAGTATTTT. The chain combines TRBV27 with TRBJ2-3; 10 bases match TRBD2. The V and J ends lost 6 bases and 2 bases, in that order; junction bases with no gene match: 11. Germline V gene data show CDR1 as MNHEY and CDR2 as SMNVEV (reference sequence). There are 17 residues in the CDR3.

The V gene is TRBV6-5, the J gene TRBJ2-1, with D tentatively TRBD2 (6 bases). Trimming removed 0 bases at V and 3 bases at J, with 9 bases between. Germline CDR1 is MNHEY and CDR2 is SVGAGI. This CDR3 is 15 amino acids long. The CDR3 nucleotides read TGTGCCAGCAGTTACTCATGGGGGGTCTACAATGAGCAGTTCTTC. This sequence encodes CASSYSWGVYNEQFF.

The V gene is TRBV7-9, the J gene TRBJ1-1; D is undetermined. The CDR3 runs 13 residues. The V end was cut by 2 bases, the J end by 1 base, with 5 bases between. Germline-derived CDR1 and CDR2 are SEHNR and FQNEAQ (reference sequence). Written as DNA, the CDR3 is TGTGCCAGCAGCTTACGGGGGAACACTGAAGCTTTCTTT. This sequence encodes CASSLRGNTEAFF.

This clone showed up just once. CDR3 in DNA: TGCGCCAGCACGTATATTCCTTCTAGCACAGATACGCAGTATTTT. The encoded protein is CASTYIPSSTDTQYF. The chain is built from TRBV5-1 and TRBJ2-3; D not resolved. Trimming removed 6 bases from V and 0 bases from J, with 14 bases in between. Germline assignment: CDR1 SGHRS and CDR2 YFSETQ. The CDR3 length is 15 residues.